Described below is a single T cell receptor beta chain sequence and its context. The antigen is not known. Sequencing of TCR beta was performed on blood CD8+ T cells and on blood CD4+ T cells. The data originate from a study of CD8 T cells in Susac syndrome. Study overall: Of the sequenced Susac syndrome patients, 5 or 6 had active disease and roughly eight were in remission. Study-wide findings and caveats: The study's TCR sequencing and HLA analysis covered a relatively small number of individuals, and the study acknowledged this.

Reverse transcription used roughly 0.5 to 1 ug RNA and random hexamers. Amplification of TCR beta CDR3 by immunoSEQ multiplex PCR spanned 54 Vbeta and 13 Jbeta. TCRdb reprocessed the immunoSEQ multiplex PCR reads with MiXCR, giving one entry per CDR3 protein. Among about 180,000 distinct CDR3 sequences listed, 94% were seen once. Trimming shortened V by 2 bases and J by 5 bases, and 15 bases separated the two germline ends. This CDR3 is built from 14 residues. Germline assignment: CDR1 SQVTM and CDR2 ANQGSEA. The sample taken for sequencing was CD4+ T cells from PBMCs. The chain couples TRBV29-1 to TRBJ2-5; D is unclear. This receptor was obtained from a human donor with Susac syndrome. Written as DNA, the CDR3 is TGCAGCGTTGAAAATCCGGTTATTAGGGAGACCCAGTACTTC. Translating gives CSVENPVIRETQYF.